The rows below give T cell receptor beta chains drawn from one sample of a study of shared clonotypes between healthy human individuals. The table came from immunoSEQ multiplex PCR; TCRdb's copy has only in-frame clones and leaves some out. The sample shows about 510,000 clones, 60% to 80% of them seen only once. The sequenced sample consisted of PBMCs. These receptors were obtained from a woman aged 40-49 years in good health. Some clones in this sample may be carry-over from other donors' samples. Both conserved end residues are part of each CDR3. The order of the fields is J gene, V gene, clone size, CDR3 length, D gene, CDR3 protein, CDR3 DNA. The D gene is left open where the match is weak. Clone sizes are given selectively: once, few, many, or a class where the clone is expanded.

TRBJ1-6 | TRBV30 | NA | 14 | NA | CAWRTGPYNSPLHF | TGTGCCTGGAGGACAGGCCCCTATAATTCACCCCTCCACTTT
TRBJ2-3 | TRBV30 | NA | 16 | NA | CAWRDLAGAGTDTQYF | TGTGCCTGGAGGGACCTAGCTGGAGCTGGCACAGATACGCAGTATTTT
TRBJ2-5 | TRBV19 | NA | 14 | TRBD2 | CASSIPGGMKTQYF | TGTGCCAGTAGTATCCCGGGAGGGATGAAGACCCAGTACTTC
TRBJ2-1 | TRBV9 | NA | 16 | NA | CASSGTNSDSYNEQFF | TGTGCCAGCAGCGGAACTAACTCTGACTCCTACAATGAGCAGTTCTTC
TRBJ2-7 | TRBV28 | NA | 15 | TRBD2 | CASSLSASGTYEQYF | TGTGCCAGCAGTTTGTCGGCTAGCGGGACCTACGAGCAGTACTTC
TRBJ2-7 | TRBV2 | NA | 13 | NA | CASSEFGPYEQYF | TGTGCCAGCAGTGAATTTGGCCCCTACGAGCAGTACTTC
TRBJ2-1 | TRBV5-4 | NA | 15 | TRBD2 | CASSLGGRAYNEQFF | TGTGCCAGCAGCTTGGGCGGGAGGGCTTACAATGAGCAGTTCTTC
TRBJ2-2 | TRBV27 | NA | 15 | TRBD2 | CASSLRTSQIGELFF | TGTGCCAGCAGTTTAAGGACTAGTCAGATCGGGGAGCTGTTTTTT
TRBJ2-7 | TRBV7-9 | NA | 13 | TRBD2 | CASSLGGGVEQYF | TGTGCCAGCAGCTTAGGCGGGGGGGTCGAGCAGTACTTT
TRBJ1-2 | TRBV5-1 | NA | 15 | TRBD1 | CASSTDRQGNYGYTF | TGCGCCAGCAGCACTGACCGACAGGGTAACTATGGTTACACCTTC
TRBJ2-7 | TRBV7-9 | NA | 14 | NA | CASTQGGVTYEQYF | TGTGCCAGCACCCAGGGGGGCGTTACCTACGAGCAGTACTTC
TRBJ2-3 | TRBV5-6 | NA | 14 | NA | CASSLEGFTDTQYF | TGTGCCAGCAGCTTAGAGGGGTTCACAGATACGCAGTATTTT
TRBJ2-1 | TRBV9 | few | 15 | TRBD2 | CASSPGLAANNEQFF | TGTGCCAGCAGCCCCGGACTAGCGGCTAACAATGAGCAGTTCTTC
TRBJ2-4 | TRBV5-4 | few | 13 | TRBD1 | CASSLQGDNIQYF | TGTGCCAGCAGCTTACAGGGGGACAACATTCAGTACTTC
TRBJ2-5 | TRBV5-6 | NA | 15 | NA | CASSSAQPPRGAQYF | TGTGCCAGCAGCTCGGCCCAACCCCCGAGGGGAGCCCAGTACTTC
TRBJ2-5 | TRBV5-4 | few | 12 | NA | CASSSLGETQYF | TGTGCCAGCAGCTCCCTAGGGGAGACCCAGTACTTC
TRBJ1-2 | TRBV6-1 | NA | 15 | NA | CASAVDWGPNYGYTF | TGTGCCAGCGCAGTGGATTGGGGACCTAACTATGGCTACACCTTC
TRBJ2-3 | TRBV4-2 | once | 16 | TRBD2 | CASSQDSREGWDTQYF | TGTGCCAGCAGCCAAGATTCGCGGGAGGGATGGGATACGCAGTATTTT
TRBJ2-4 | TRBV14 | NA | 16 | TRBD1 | CASSQTGGIAKNIQYF | TGTGCCAGCAGCCAAACAGGGGGTATAGCCAAAAACATTCAGTACTTC
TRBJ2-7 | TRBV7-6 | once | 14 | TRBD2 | CASSLGTIAYEQYF | TGTGCCAGCAGCCTTGGGACTATCGCCTACGAGCAGTACTTC
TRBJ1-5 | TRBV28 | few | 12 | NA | CASSPKPRPQHF | TGTGCCAGCAGTCCAAAACCTCGGCCCCAGCATTTT
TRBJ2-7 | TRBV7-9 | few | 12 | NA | CASSPRAYEQYF | TGTGCCAGCAGCCCGCGGGCCTACGAGCAGTACTTC
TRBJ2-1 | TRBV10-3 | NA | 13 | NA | CAIREDRHGEQFF | TGTGCCATCAGGGAGGACCGCCACGGTGAGCAGTTCTTC
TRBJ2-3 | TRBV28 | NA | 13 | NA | CASILRLSDTQYF | TGTGCCAGCATTTTAAGGCTCTCAGATACGCAGTATTTT
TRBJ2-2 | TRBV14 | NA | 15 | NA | CASSLGSRVTGELFF | TGTGCCAGCAGCCTCGGATCGAGGGTTACCGGGGAGCTGTTTTTT
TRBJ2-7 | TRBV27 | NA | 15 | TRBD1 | CASSLTGGFSYEQYF | TGTGCCAGCAGTTTGACAGGGGGCTTTTCCTACGAGCAGTACTTC
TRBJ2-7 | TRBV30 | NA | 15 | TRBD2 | CAWSGHSGRPYEQYF | TGTGCCTGGAGTGGTCATAGCGGGAGGCCCTACGAGCAGTACTTC
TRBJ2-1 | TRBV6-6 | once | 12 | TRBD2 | CASRGGSNEQFF | TGTGCCAGCAGGGGAGGGTCCAATGAGCAGTTCTTC
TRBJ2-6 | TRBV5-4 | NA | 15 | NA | CASSFNRAGANVLTF | TGTGCCAGCAGCTTTAACAGGGCTGGGGCCAACGTCCTGACTTTC
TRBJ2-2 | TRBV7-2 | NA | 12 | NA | CASSPAAGELFF | TGTGCCAGCAGCCCAGCTGCCGGGGAGCTGTTTTTT
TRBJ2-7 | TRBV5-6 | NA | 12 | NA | CASSLYSYEQYF | TGTGCCAGCAGCTTATACTCCTACGAGCAGTACTTC
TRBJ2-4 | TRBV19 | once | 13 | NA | CASTGLGKNIQYF | TGTGCCAGTACAGGACTGGGAAAAAACATTCAGTACTTC
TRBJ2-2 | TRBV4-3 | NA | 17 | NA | CASSRRLEGVNTGELFF | TGCGCCAGCAGCCGACGACTAGAGGGCGTTAACACCGGGGAGCTGTTTTTT
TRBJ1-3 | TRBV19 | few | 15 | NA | CASSPRGTSGNTIYF | TGTGCCAGTAGTCCAAGGGGAACCTCTGGAAACACCATATATTTT
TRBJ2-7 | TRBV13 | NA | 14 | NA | CASSPPGNSYEQYF | TGTGCCAGCAGCCCCCCGGGCAACTCCTACGAGCAGTACTTC
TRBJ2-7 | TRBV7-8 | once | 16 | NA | CASSLGTGLDLYEQYF | TGTGCCAGCAGCTTAGGTACAGGCCTGGACCTCTACGAGCAGTACTTC
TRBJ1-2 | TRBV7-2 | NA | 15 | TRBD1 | CASSPRRDSLYGYTF | TGTGCCAGCAGCCCTAGGAGGGACAGCCTCTATGGCTACACCTTC
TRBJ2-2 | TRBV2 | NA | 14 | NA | CASFLDRNTGELFF | TGTGCCAGCTTTTTGGACAGGAACACCGGGGAGCTGTTTTTT
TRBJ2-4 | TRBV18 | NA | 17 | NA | CASSLRSKGLGYDIRYF | TGTGCCAGCTCACTTCGGTCGAAGGGATTGGGGTATGACATTCGGTACTTC
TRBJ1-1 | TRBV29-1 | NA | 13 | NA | CSAAGATYTEAFF | TGCAGCGCCGCCGGGGCGACTTACACTGAAGCTTTCTTT
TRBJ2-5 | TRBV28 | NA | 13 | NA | CASSLLGIETQYF | TGTGCCAGCAGTTTATTAGGGATAGAGACCCAGTACTTC
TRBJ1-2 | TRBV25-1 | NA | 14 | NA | CASSEYHDTGGYTF | TGTGCCAGCAGTGAATACCACGACACCGGAGGCTACACCTTC
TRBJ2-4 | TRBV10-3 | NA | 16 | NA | CAISESLVLAKNIQYF | TGTGCCATCAGTGAGTCCCTAGTGCTAGCCAAAAACATTCAGTACTTC
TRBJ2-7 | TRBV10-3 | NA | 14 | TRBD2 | CAIRVGSGAYEQYF | TGTGCCATCAGGGTCGGGAGCGGGGCCTACGAGCAGTACTTC
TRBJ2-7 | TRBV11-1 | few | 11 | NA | CASSLAYEQYF | TGTGCCAGCAGCTTAGCCTACGAGCAGTACTTC
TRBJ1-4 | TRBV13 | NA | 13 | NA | CASSPRHNEKLFF | TGTGCCAGCAGCCCTCGTCATAATGAAAAACTGTTTTTT
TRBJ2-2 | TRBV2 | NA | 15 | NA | CASLDATANTGELFF | TGTGCCAGCCTCGACGCTACGGCGAACACCGGGGAGCTGTTTTTT
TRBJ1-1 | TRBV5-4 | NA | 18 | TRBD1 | CASSRWGQGISMNTEAFF | TGTGCCAGCAGCCGTTGGGGACAGGGAATCTCGATGAACACTGAAGCTTTCTTT
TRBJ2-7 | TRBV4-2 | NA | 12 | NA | CASSRDSYEQYF | TGTGCCAGCAGCCGAGACTCCTACGAGCAGTACTTC
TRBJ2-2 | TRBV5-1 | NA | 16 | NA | CASSGGLAANTGELFF | TGCGCCAGCAGCGGAGGGCTAGCCGCGAACACCGGGGAGCTGTTTTTT
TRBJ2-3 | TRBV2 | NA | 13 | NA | CASSDEGTDTQYF | TGTGCCAGCAGTGATGAGGGCACAGATACGCAGTATTTT
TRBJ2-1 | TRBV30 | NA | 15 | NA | CAWSVGLASYNEQFF | TGTGCCTGGAGTGTAGGGCTCGCCTCCTACAATGAGCAGTTCTTC
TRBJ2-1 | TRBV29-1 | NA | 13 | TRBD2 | CSVDTAGVREQFF | TGCAGCGTTGATACAGCGGGAGTACGCGAGCAGTTCTTC